This T cell receptor (beta chain) emerged from a study of shared clonotypes between healthy human individuals. Regarding the study as a whole: Naive subsets usually exceeded memory subsets in estimated richness. Naive CD4 clonotype sharing across a handful of donors was 4.5% to 6%. It was the non-shared clonotypes that had lower generation probabilities than clonotypes shared by all four donors.

The assay was run at deep level. Produced via immunoSEQ multiplex PCR; TCRdb's table is partial and in-frame only. The top ten clones hold over 9.5% of a sample with about 190,000 clones, over 50% of them seen once. V was pared by 0 bases and J by 0 bases, with 10 bases between. The CDR3 totals 16 residues. The germline CDR1 and CDR2 sequences are MGHRA and YSYEKL. Of note for this clone: Its antigen is as yet unknown.

This TCR was sampled from a man aged 30 to 39 in good health. Sequencing was carried out using memory CD4+ T cells sorted from blood. Subset specified: CD45RA-negative fraction. The chain has TRBV4-1 and TRBJ2-3; D is unresolved. This CDR3 reads CASSQDHGASTDTQYF. The CDR3 DNA sequence: TGCGCCAGCAGCCAAGATCACGGCGCTAGCACAGATACGCAGTATTTT.